The text below deals with one TCR beta chain. The record originates from a study of blood T cell repertoires in COVID-19. In the study overall: There were acute and convalescent COVID-19 samples, and they came from the United States, Italy and Spain. PBMCs, B-cell-depleted T cells, or T cells provided the cDNA or gDNA that made up the material.

Study processing details: Quantification of nucleated cells was approximated via reference gene primer amplification. Assay: immunoSEQ multiplex PCR; the TCRdb copy retains only in-frame clones and omits some. D and trimming come from the DNA, and the V and J calls and clone size come from that table. The sample carries some 150,000 clones, 70% to 90% recorded once. J gave up 4 bases and V 3 bases, and 4 bases lay outside the gene matches. The CDR3 is 14 residues long. Germline CDR1 KGHSH, CDR2 LQKENI. This TCR derives from a woman aged 65 to 85 with acute or convalescent COVID-19. This chain links TRBV18 with TRBJ1-2, with 8 bases matching TRBD1. The sequenced material came from peripheral blood. The CDR3 DNA reads as TGTGCCAGCTCACCGGGACAGGCCATCTATGGCTACACCTTC. This translates into CASSPGQAIYGYTF.